The sample holds many counts of the clone carrying this T cell receptor (beta chain). Its target is not known. These data come from a study of T cells in Graves' hyperthyroidism and ophthalmopathy. Study-wide results and limits: Most thyroid clonotypes that were expanded above 0.001 also turned up in blood. Through a model of 13 V-J features, ophthalmopathy was separated from stable hyperthyroidism. Progression to ophthalmopathy was predicted a median of 6.5 months early.

Clinical symptoms, serum thyroxine, TRAb, thyroid ultrasound and orbital computed tomography informed diagnoses. Amplification yielded TCR beta CDR3 regions, with RNA transcripts as the source. Carried out on the TCR CDR3, a first-round RT-PCR used the HTBI primer set. Using its own MiXCR run on the multiplex PCR reads, TCRdb lists one record per CDR3 protein. The data hold about 360,000 distinct CDR3 sequences, with about a fifth observed a single time. The CDR3 is made up of 15 amino acids. Per germline, CDR1 SGDLS and CDR2 YYNGEE. Trimming stripped 0 bases from V and 3 bases from J, with 10 bases between.

The TCR comes from a young woman with Graves' hyperthyroidism. The sequenced material came from blood. The rearrangement joins TRBV9 to TRBJ1-3, with unresolved D. CDR3: CASSVAEQSGNTIYF. Here the CDR3 DNA reads TGTGCCAGCAGCGTAGCTGAACAGAGTGGAAACACCATATATTTT.